The present entry profiles one TCR beta chain with its context. V lost 7 bases and J lost 8, with 11 bases in between. This CDR3 is 10 amino acids long. Germline-derived CDR1 and CDR2 are SQVTM and ANQGSEA. The sample is drawn from a study of blood T cell repertoires in COVID-19. The authors' processing: Estimation of nucleated cell counts relied on the amplification of reference gene primers. Data came from immunoSEQ multiplex PCR; TCRdb stores just in-frame clones and leaves some out. D and trimming were read from the DNA, whereas the V and J calls and clone size are those reported in that table. The table shows approximately 73,000 clones, with about four fifths occurring only once.

The sequenced sample was peripheral blood. The rearrangement links TRBV29-1 to TRBJ1-2; D not resolved. This TCR came from a woman aged 70-85 years with acute or convalescent COVID-19. The CDR3 here is CSAEGSGYTF. Written as DNA, the CDR3 is TGCAGCGCTGAGGGTAGCGGCTACACCTTC.